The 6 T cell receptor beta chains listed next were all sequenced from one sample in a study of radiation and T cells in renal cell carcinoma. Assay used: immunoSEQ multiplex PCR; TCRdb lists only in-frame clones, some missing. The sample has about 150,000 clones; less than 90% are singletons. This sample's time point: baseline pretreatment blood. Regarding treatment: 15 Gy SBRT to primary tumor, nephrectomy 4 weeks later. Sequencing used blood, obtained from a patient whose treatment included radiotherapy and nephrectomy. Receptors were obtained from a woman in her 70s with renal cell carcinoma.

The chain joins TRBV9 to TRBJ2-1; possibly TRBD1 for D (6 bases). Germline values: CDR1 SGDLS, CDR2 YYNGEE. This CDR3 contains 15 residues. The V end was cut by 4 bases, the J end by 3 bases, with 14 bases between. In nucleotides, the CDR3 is TGTGCCAGCAGCCCCTCCGGGACAAACTACAATGAGCAGTTCTTC. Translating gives CASSPSGTNYNEQFF.

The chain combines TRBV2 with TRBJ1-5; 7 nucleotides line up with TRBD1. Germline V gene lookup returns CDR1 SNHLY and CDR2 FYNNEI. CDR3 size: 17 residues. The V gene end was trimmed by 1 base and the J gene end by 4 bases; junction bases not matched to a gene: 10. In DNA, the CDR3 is TGTGCCAGCAGTGAAGGACTAGGGGGCACGGCGAATCAGCCCCAGCATTTT. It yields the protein CASSEGLGGTANQPQHF.

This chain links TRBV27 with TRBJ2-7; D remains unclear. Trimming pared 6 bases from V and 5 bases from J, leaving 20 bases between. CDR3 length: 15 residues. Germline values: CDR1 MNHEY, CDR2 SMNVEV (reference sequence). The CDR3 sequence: CASSLQPIQDHEQYF. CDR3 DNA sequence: TGTGCCAGCAGCCTACAGCCAATTCAGGACCACGAGCAGTACTTC.

The CDR3 DNA follows: TGTGCCAGCAGTGAAGTTAGGAAAGATACGCAGTATTTT. Its protein product is CASSEVRKDTQYF. This chain joins TRBV6-1 and TRBJ2-3; D ambiguous. Germline CDR1 reads MNHNS; CDR2 reads SASEGT. Between the trimmed V and J ends, which lost 1 base and 5 bases, there was a span of 7 bases. This CDR3 region has 13 residues.

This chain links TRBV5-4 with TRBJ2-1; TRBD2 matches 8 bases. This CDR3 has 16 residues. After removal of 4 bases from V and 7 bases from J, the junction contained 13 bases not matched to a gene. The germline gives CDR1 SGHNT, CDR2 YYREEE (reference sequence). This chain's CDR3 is CASSPWSQRGMNEQFF. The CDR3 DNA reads TGTGCCAGCAGCCCCTGGTCCCAGCGGGGGATGAATGAGCAGTTCTTC.

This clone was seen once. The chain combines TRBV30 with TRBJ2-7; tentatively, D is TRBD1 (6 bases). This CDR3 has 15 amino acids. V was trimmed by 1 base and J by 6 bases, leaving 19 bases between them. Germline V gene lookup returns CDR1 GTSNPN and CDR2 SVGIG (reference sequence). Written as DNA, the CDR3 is TGTGCCTGGAGTGCCCTAGGGACACGAGGGGTCGAGCAGTACTTC. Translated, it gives CAWSALGTRGVEQYF.